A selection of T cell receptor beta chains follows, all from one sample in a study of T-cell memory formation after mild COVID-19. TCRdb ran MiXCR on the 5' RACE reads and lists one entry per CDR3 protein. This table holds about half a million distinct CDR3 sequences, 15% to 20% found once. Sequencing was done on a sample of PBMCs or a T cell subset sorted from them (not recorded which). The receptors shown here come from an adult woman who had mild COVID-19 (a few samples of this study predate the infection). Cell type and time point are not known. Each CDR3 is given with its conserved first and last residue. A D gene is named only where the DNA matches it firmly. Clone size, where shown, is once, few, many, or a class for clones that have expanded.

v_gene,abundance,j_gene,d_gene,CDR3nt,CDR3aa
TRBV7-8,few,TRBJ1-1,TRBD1,TGTGCCAGCAGCTTGTTCTCCGGGACAGGGGCAATGAACACTGAAGCTTTCTTT,CASSLFSGTGAMNTEAFF
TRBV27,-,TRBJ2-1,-,TGTGCCAGCAGTCCCCGGACCCCAATTTTCTCTGAGCAGTTCTTC,CASSPRTPIFSEQFF
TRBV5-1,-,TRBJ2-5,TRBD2,TGCGCCAGCAGCCCCTTAGCGGGGTCAAAAGAGACCCAGTACTTC,CASSPLAGSKETQYF
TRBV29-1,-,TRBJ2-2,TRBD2,TGCAGCGTCAAGCCGGGGGGGGTGAACACCGGGGAGCTGTTTTTT,CSVKPGGVNTGELFF
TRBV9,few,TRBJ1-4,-,TGTGCCAGCAGCCCCGGTTTGGTGGCTCCTAATGAAAAACTGTTTTTT,CASSPGLVAPNEKLFF
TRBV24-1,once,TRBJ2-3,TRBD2,TGTGCCACCAGTGATTTCGAACTAGCGGGAGTCGGTACGCAGTATTTT,CATSDFELAGVGTQYF
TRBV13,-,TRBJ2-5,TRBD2,TGTGCCAGCAGCGGGTCACTAGCGGGGGTAAAAGAGACCCAGTACTTC,CASSGSLAGVKETQYF
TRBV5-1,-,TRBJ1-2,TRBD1,TGCGCCAGCAGCCCGGGACAGAAGTACTATGGCTACACCTTC,CASSPGQKYYGYTF
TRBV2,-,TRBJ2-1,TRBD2,TGTGCCAGCAGTGACAGGGGGACTAGCGGGTTCAATGAGCAGTTCTTC,CASSDRGTSGFNEQFF
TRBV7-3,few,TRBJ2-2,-,TGTGCCAGCAGCTTAAGGGGAAGCTCCACCGGGGAGCTGTTTTTT,CASSLRGSSTGELFF
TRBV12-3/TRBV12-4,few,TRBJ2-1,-,TGTGCCAGCAGGACTACAGCCTACAATGAGCAGTTCTTC,CASRTTAYNEQFF
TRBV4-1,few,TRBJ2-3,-,TGCGCCAGCAGCCAAGACAATCTACCGTCGGGGGCGCAGTATTTT,CASSQDNLPSGAQYF
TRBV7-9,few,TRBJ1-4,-,TGTGCCAGCAGCTTAAATAGGCTCGCGGCTAATGAAAAACTGTTTTTT,CASSLNRLAANEKLFF
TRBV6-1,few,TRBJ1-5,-,TGTGCCAGCAGTGATCCAGCTAAAGGTCTGCAGCCCCAGCATTTT,CASSDPAKGLQPQHF
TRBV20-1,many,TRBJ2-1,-,TGCAGTGCTAGAGATATACAGGGAGGTGTCTCCTACAATGAGCAGTTCTTC,CSARDIQGGVSYNEQFF